The 31 T cell receptor beta chains below come from one sample, sequenced in a study of cytomegalovirus exposure and HLA in healthy donors. Sequencing was performed with immunoSEQ multiplex PCR; in TCRdb, only in-frame clones are kept and a portion is missing. Altogether some 150,000 clones are present, approximately 90% being singletons, with the ten largest covering less than 5.5%. Sequencing input: PBMCs. These receptors originate from a man aged 18 to 29 in good health and CMV-seropositive.

This clone has a handful of counts. The rearrangement uses TRBV5-6 and TRBJ1-1, with 7 bases identical to TRBD1. Losses at the gene ends were 3 bases for V and 1 base for J; bases not matched to a gene: 3. Germline assignment: CDR1 SGHDT and CDR2 YYEEEE. The CDR3 length is 14 residues. The CDR3 spells CASSWGQRNTEAFF. CDR3 sequence (DNA): TGTGCCAGCAGCTGGGGACAGAGGAACACTGAAGCTTTCTTT. The full variable domain, with the rest looked up from reference TRBV5-6 and TRBJ1-1, is DAGVTQSPTHLIKTRGQQVTLRCSPKSGHDTVSWYQQALGQGPQFIFQYYEEEERQRGNFPDRFSGHQFPNYSSELNVNALLLGDSALYLCASSWGQRNTEAFFGQGTRLTVV.

This sequence joins TRBV7-2 and TRBJ1-2, with D maybe TRBD1 (5 bases). The CDR3 totals 15 residues. V dropped 1 base and J dropped 3 bases, with 12 bases sitting between them. Germline CDR1 and CDR2: SGHTA and FQGNSA. DNA for the CDR3: TGTGCCAGCAGCTTAGGGGGCCTTGAGTACTATGGCTACACCTTC. This encodes CASSLGGLEYYGYTF. Full variable domain (rest looked up from reference TRBV7-2 and TRBJ1-2): GAGVSQSPSNKVTEKGKDVELRCDPISGHTALYWYRQSLGQGLEFLIYFQGNSAPDKSGLPSDRFSAERTGGSVSTLTIQRTQQEDSAVYLCASSLGGLEYYGYTFGSGTRLTVV.

The chain links TRBV30 to TRBJ2-7; D unresolved. The CDR3 runs 14 residues. The germline V and J ends were trimmed by 0 bases and 1 base, with 10 bases remaining between them. CDR1 GTSNPN and CDR2 SVGIG come from the germline V gene (reference sequence). CDR3 region: CAWSVPQISYEQYF. CDR3 in DNA: TGTGCCTGGAGTGTACCCCAGATTTCCTACGAGCAGTACTTC. Supplemented by reference TRBV30 and TRBJ2-7, the full variable domain reads SQTIHQWPATLVQPVGSPLSLECTVEGTSNPNLYWYRQAAGRGLQLLFYSVGIGQISSEVPQNLSASRPQDRQFILSSKKLLLSDSGFYLCAWSVPQISYEQYFGPGTRLTVT.

The chain carries TRBV14 and TRBJ1-2; a weak D match, TRBD1 (5 bases). Trimming removed 4 bases from V and 2 bases from J, with 11 bases in between. The CDR3 has 14 residues. Germline V gene lookup returns CDR1 SGHDN and CDR2 FVKESK. The chain's CDR3 is CASSPDSTNYGYTF. In nucleotides, the CDR3 is TGTGCCAGCAGCCCTGACAGTACCAACTATGGCTACACCTTC. Full variable domain (rest looked up from reference TRBV14 and TRBJ1-2): EAGVTQFPSHSVIEKGQTVTLRCDPISGHDNLYWYRRVMGKEIKFLLHFVKESKQDESGMPNNRFLAERTGGTYSTLKVQPAELEDSGVYFCASSPDSTNYGYTFGSGTRLTVV.

The rearrangement joins TRBV29-1 to TRBJ1-4; D is perhaps TRBD1 (5 bases). This CDR3 contains 14 residues. Looked up from germline, CDR1 is SQVTM and CDR2 is ANQGSEA. The germline V and J ends were trimmed by 5 bases and 6 bases, with 16 bases remaining between them. CDR3 bases: TGCAGCGTTCCTGGTCAGGGCCGGGATGAAAAACTGTTTTTT. Translating gives CSVPGQGRDEKLFF.

This chain uses TRBV28 with TRBJ1-3; 10 bases are shared with TRBD1. Trimming removed 3 bases from V and 6 bases from J; junction bases left unmatched: 11. CDR1 is MDHEN, CDR2 SYDVKM, per germline. The CDR3 sequence is 17 residues long. CDR3 in amino acids: CASSLTGTGVGENTIYF. The CDR3, as DNA: TGTGCCAGCAGTTTGACCGGGACAGGGGTGGGGGAAAACACCATATATTTT.

Concerning this clone: The sample contains more than one DNA sequence encoding this CDR3. The chain couples TRBV18 to TRBJ2-5, with TRBD2 matching over 8 bases. From germline, CDR1 is KGHSH and CDR2 LQKENI. CDR3 length: 13 residues. The V segment lost 6 bases and the J segment 3 bases; nucleotides outside the gene matches: 3. The CDR3 DNA reads as TGTGCCAGCTCCCCGGGACTAGAAGAGACCCAGTACTTC. Its translation is CASSPGLEETQYF.

The chain employs TRBV11-2 and TRBJ2-1; 7 positions match TRBD2. Per germline, CDR1 SGHAT and CDR2 FQNNGV. The length of the CDR3 is 13 residues. V lost 0 bases and J lost 7; bases outside the gene matches: 0. The CDR3 loop is CASSLEAGNEQFF. Written as DNA, the CDR3 is TGTGCCAGCAGCTTAGAAGCGGGGAATGAGCAGTTCTTC.

This chain connects TRBV14 to TRBJ2-1, with D tentatively TRBD1 (6 bases). Per the germline V gene, CDR1 is SGHDN and CDR2 is FVKESK. There are 14 residues in the CDR3. The germline V and J ends were trimmed by 1 base and 11 bases, with 15 bases remaining between them. Here the CDR3 DNA reads TGTGCCAGCAGCCAAGCTCGACTGGGACAAAAGCAGTTCTTC. It specifies CASSQARLGQKQFF. Combining the CDR3 with reference TRBV14 and TRBJ2-1 gives the whole variable domain EAGVTQFPSHSVIEKGQTVTLRCDPISGHDNLYWYRRVMGKEIKFLLHFVKESKQDESGMPNNRFLAERTGGTYSTLKVQPAELEDSGVYFCASSQARLGQKQFFGPGTRLTVL.

The chain uses TRBV5-6 and TRBJ2-7; 7 bases are a match to TRBD1. There are 14 residues in the CDR3. The germline V gene has CDR1 SGHDT and CDR2 YYEEEE. V shed 3 bases and J 5 bases; nucleotides not matched to a gene: 8. The CDR3 sequence is CASSSQGWMDEQYF. In DNA, the CDR3 is TGTGCCAGCAGCTCACAGGGGTGGATGGACGAGCAGTACTTC.

CDR3 sequence reads: CASSFDTEAFF. DNA for the CDR3: TGTGCCAGCAGTTTCGACACTGAAGCTTTCTTT. This rearrangement joins TRBV28 to TRBJ1-1; D remains unclear. This CDR3 has 11 residues. The V gene lost 3 bases and the J gene lost 3 bases, with 2 bases spanning the gap. In germline, CDR1 is MDHEN, CDR2 SYDVKM.

The chain uses TRBV7-9 and TRBJ1-4; a weak D match, TRBD1 (5 bases). Trimming pared 5 bases from V and 7 bases from J, leaving 8 bases between. This CDR3 has 12 residues. Germline CDR1 is SEHNR and CDR2 is FQNEAQ (reference sequence). The chain's CDR3 is CASSADSEKLFF. As DNA, the CDR3 is TGTGCCAGCAGCGCCGACAGTGAAAAACTGTTTTTT.

As DNA, the CDR3 is TGTGCCAGCAGGGGGAGGACGAGCTCTGGAAACACCATATATTTT. Amino acids: CASRGRTSSGNTIYF. This chain uses TRBV28 with TRBJ1-3; D is uncertain. The CDR3 consists of 15 residues. Germline-derived CDR1 and CDR2 are MDHEN and SYDVKM. Trimming pared 6 bases from V and 0 bases from J, leaving 12 bases between.

The V gene is TRBV25-1, the J gene TRBJ1-1, with 9 bases matching TRBD1. The CDR3 is 15 amino acids. V was clipped by 9 bases and J by 1 base; unmatched bases: 9. Per the germline V gene, CDR1 is MGHDK and CDR2 is SYGVNS. The CDR3 here is CARGDRVVSNTEAFF. CDR3 DNA sequence: TGTGCCAGGGGGGACAGGGTCGTGTCGAACACTGAAGCTTTCTTT. The full variable domain, completed using reference TRBV25-1 and TRBJ1-1, is EADIYQTPRYLVIGTGKKITLECSQTMGHDKMYWYQQDPGMELHLIHYSYGVNSTEKGDLSSESTVSRIRTEHFPLTLESARPSHTSQYLCARGDRVVSNTEAFFGQGTRLTVV.

V and J are TRBV5-1 and TRBJ2-7, with 8 positions matching TRBD2. Looked up from germline, CDR1 is SGHRS and CDR2 is YFSETQ. This CDR3 is built from 16 residues. Trimming at V came to 1 base and at J to 3 bases, leaving 9 bases not matched to a gene. The CDR3 reads CASSLTTSGSLYEQYF. CDR3 bases: TGCGCCAGCAGCTTGACTACTAGCGGATCTCTCTACGAGCAGTACTTC.

To note about this clone: The sample contains more than one DNA sequence encoding this CDR3. The chain employs TRBV30 and TRBJ1-3; 8 bases match TRBD1. With V trimmed by 3 bases and J by 4 bases, 2 bases remained unmatched. Germline V gene lookup returns CDR1 GTSNPN and CDR2 SVGIG (reference sequence). This CDR3 has 13 residues. The CDR3: CAWSRQGGNTIYF. The DNA for the CDR3 is TGTGCCTGGAGCAGACAGGGGGGAAACACCATATATTTT.

This clone has just one count. This chain joins TRBV10-2 and TRBJ1-3; no clear D gene. Germline values: CDR1 WSHSY, CDR2 SAAADI. V was shortened by 3 bases and J by 2 bases, with 8 bases between the two germline ends. CDR3 length: 14 residues. Here the CDR3 reads CASSDPGTGNTIYF. DNA of the CDR3: TGCGCCAGCAGTGACCCAGGCACTGGAAACACCATATATTTT.

This clone occurred once. The rearrangement links TRBV5-4 to TRBJ2-7; 10 bases align to TRBD2. Germline V CDR1 and CDR2: SGHNT, YYREEE (reference sequence). The CDR3 has 14 residues. Trimming removed 2 bases from V and 7 bases from J; junction bases left unmatched: 6. CDR3 bases: TGTGCCAGCAGCTTAAATCTAGCGGGAGTTGAGCAGTACTTC. It codes for CASSLNLAGVEQYF.

The chain is built from TRBV6-1 and TRBJ1-2, with TRBD1 as a possible D gene (5 bases). In germline, CDR1 is MNHNS, CDR2 SASEGT. The V and J ends lost 0 bases and 6 bases respectively, with 11 bases between them. The CDR3 contains 14 residues. The CDR3 here is CASSEAGRVNGYTF. As DNA, the CDR3 is TGTGCCAGCAGTGAAGCGGGCAGGGTGAATGGCTACACCTTC.

This sequence joins TRBV11-2 and TRBJ2-3; 12 nucleotides line up with TRBD2. Germline lookup yields CDR1 SGHAT and CDR2 FQNNGV. This CDR3 contains 16 residues. With 1 base clipped from V and 2 bases from J, the junction kept 1 base outside the gene matches. The CDR3 DNA reads as TGTGCCAGCAGCTTAGGACTAGCGGGGGTCACAGATACGCAGTATTTT. Protein product: CASSLGLAGVTDTQYF.

This clone turned up a few times. The chain joins TRBV19 to TRBJ1-5, with D uncertain. This CDR3 region has 15 residues. V was trimmed by 5 bases and J by 2 bases, leaving 13 bases between them. Germline assignment: CDR1 LNHDA and CDR2 SQIVND (reference sequence). CDR3 coding DNA: TGTGCCAGTAGTTCGACCCATGGAGGCAATCAGCCCCAGCATTTT. Residues: CASSSTHGGNQPQHF.

V is TRBV5-4 and J is TRBJ2-7, with 10 bases identical to TRBD1. The CDR3 is 14 amino acids. The V gene end was trimmed by 2 bases and the J gene end by 5 bases; junction bases not matched to a gene: 4. Germline-derived CDR1 and CDR2 are SGHNT and YYREEE (reference sequence). CDR3: CASSLRDRGDEQYF. CDR3 bases: TGTGCCAGCAGCTTAAGGGACAGGGGCGACGAGCAGTACTTC.

This clone appeared once. J is TRBJ1-1 and V is TRBV5-8; perhaps TRBD1 as D (5 bases). The germline V gene has CDR1 SGHTS and CDR2 YDEGEE. This CDR3 has 14 amino acids. The V end lost 5 bases, the J end lost 6 bases, and 17 bases lay between the germline ends. Here the CDR3 DNA reads TGTGCCAGCAGTATAGACAGAGTTAGGGCTGAAGCTTTCTTT. Amino acid sequence: CASSIDRVRAEAFF.

The rearrangement uses TRBV7-9 and TRBJ2-7; 7 nucleotides match TRBD1. The CDR3 consists of 15 residues. In germline, CDR1 is SEHNR, CDR2 FQNEAQ (reference sequence). Trimming took 3 bases from V and 3 from J; bases not matched to a gene: 8. CDR3 in amino acids: CASSFGTELYYEQYF. As DNA, the CDR3 is TGTGCCAGCAGCTTTGGGACAGAACTATACTACGAGCAGTACTTC.

The chain employs TRBV10-3 and TRBJ1-1, with TRBD1 as a possible D gene (5 bases). The V and J ends lost 6 bases and 4 bases respectively, with 12 bases between them. This CDR3 has 13 amino acids. Per the germline V gene, CDR1 is ENHRY and CDR2 is SYGVKD. CDR3 residues: CAIRSGDSTEAFF. CDR3 bases: TGTGCCATCAGATCGGGGGATAGCACTGAAGCTTTCTTT.

V gene TRBV6-1 combines with J gene TRBJ1-4; unclear D gene. In germline, CDR1 is MNHNS, CDR2 SASEGT. V was shortened by 0 bases and J by 8 bases, with 13 bases between the two germline ends. The CDR3 length is 15 residues. CDR3 sequence: CASSEAAAGGEKLFF. Written as DNA, the CDR3 is TGTGCCAGCAGTGAAGCAGCGGCGGGTGGGGAAAAACTGTTTTTT.

This chain links TRBV19 with TRBJ2-1, with TRBD2 matching over 14 bases. This CDR3 spans 19 amino acids. Germline V gene sequence: CDR1 LNHDA, CDR2 SQIVND (reference sequence). V gave up 5 bases and J gave up 0 bases; unmatched junction bases: 9. CDR3 in amino acids: CASSPRTSGGLISYNEQFF. CDR3 in DNA: TGTGCCAGTAGTCCCAGGACTAGCGGGGGGCTGATCTCCTACAATGAGCAGTTCTTC.

The gene calls are TRBV5-1 and TRBJ1-1; TRBD1 matches 9 bases. The CDR3 covers 14 residues. Germline V CDR1 and CDR2: SGHRS, YFSETQ. With V trimmed by 4 bases and J by 4 bases, 5 bases remained unmatched. The CDR3 DNA sequence: TGCGCCAGCAGCACACAGACAGGGGGCACTGAAGCTTTCTTT. It specifies CASSTQTGGTEAFF. The whole variable domain, filled in from reference TRBV5-1 and TRBJ1-1, reads KAGVTQTPRYLIKTRGQQVTLSCSPISGHRSVSWYQQTPGQGLQFLFEYFSETQRNKGNFPGRFSGRQFSNSRSEMNVSTLELGDSALYLCASSTQTGGTEAFFGQGTRLTVV.

A note on this clone: The same CDR3 also results from other DNA sequences found in this sample. This chain uses TRBV19 with TRBJ2-7; 10 bases are shared with TRBD1. The CDR3 is 14 amino acids. V was clipped by 1 base and J by 6 bases; unmatched bases: 3. Per the germline V gene, CDR1 is LNHDA and CDR2 is SQIVND (reference sequence). DNA of the CDR3: TGTGCCAGTAGTATAGGACAGGGGGCTGGCGAGCAGTACTTC. Translated, it gives CASSIGQGAGEQYF.

This chain links TRBV5-1 with TRBJ2-1, with D tentatively TRBD2 (6 bases). The CDR3 runs to 15 residues. V was clipped by 3 bases and J by 4 bases, with 14 bases between them. Germline V gene data show CDR1 as SGHRS and CDR2 as YFSETQ. The CDR3 DNA follows: TGCGCCAGCAGCTCCGGGACTGGGGGTTACAATGAGCAGTTCTTC. Amino acid sequence: CASSSGTGGYNEQFF.

This clone has just one count. The chain has TRBV5-6 and TRBJ1-5; unclear D gene. This CDR3 spans 14 amino acids. The germline CDR1 and CDR2 sequences are SGHDT and YYEEEE. Trimming took 0 bases from V and 7 from J, leaving 11 bases between them. The CDR3 spells CASSLGAGGQPQHF. In DNA, the CDR3 is TGTGCCAGCAGCTTGGGGGCAGGAGGACAGCCCCAGCATTTT.